The 14 T cell receptor beta chains below all came from one sample that was sequenced in a study of CD8 T cells in ankylosing spondylitis (dated by TCRdb to the late 2010s). The library was obtained by 5' RACE. Sequencer: Illumina HiSeq 2500. TCRdb cleaned the public reads at Q25 with fastp, built clones with MiXCR and kept in-frame beta chains. Merged by CDR3 protein, the rows form single entries marked with the most common genes and DNA. The sample yields roughly 130,000 distinct CDR3 sequences; roughly 8.8% were counted once. Approximately 3.3% of the sample is held by the ten biggest clonotypes. Sequencing was done on a sample of blood, either unsorted or a sorted T cell fraction (not recorded which). These TCRs come from a male donor with ankylosing spondylitis or in good health (not recorded which).

This clonotype showed up many times. The J gene is TRBJ2-7, the V gene TRBV27; D perhaps matches TRBD1 (5 bases). The V gene's germline CDR1 is MNHEY and CDR2 SMNVEV (reference sequence). The CDR3 is made up of 16 amino acids. Trimming pared 3 bases from V and 3 bases from J, leaving 18 bases between. The CDR3 coding sequence is TGTGCCAGCAGTTTTCACTGGGGCCGAGCCGTCTACGAGCAGTACTTC. This gives the protein CASSFHWGRAVYEQYF.

This clonotype was found many times. J is TRBJ1-1 and V is TRBV4-1; the match to TRBD1 covers 7 bases. Germline V gene sequence: CDR1 MGHRA, CDR2 YSYEKL. The trim removed 5 bases at V and 1 base at J, leaving 10 bases unmatched. This CDR3 has 16 residues. CDR3 protein: CASSAGPGQKNTEAFF. CDR3 nucleotide sequence: TGCGCCAGCAGCGCCGGGCCGGGACAGAAGAACACTGAAGCTTTCTTT.

This clonotype was recorded at least ten times. The chain recombines TRBV20-1 with TRBJ2-3; 9 bases are shared with TRBD2. The CDR3 contains 18 residues. Trimming cost V 5 bases and J 0 bases; bases outside gene matches: 15. Germline CDR1 reads DFQATT; CDR2 reads SNEGSKA (reference sequence). The CDR3 DNA sequence: TGCAGTGCTGATATAAATAGCGGGAGTTTCACTAGCACAGATACGCAGTATTTT. It specifies CSADINSGSFTSTDTQYF.

The chain is built from TRBV30 and TRBJ2-1; 8 bases are shared with TRBD2. The V and J ends lost 2 bases and 6 bases, in that order; junction bases with no gene match: 15. This CDR3 has 17 residues. CDR1 is GTSNPN and CDR2 is SVGIG in the germline V gene (reference sequence). This CDR3 is CAWSNRRQREYVNEQFF. The CDR3 region has the DNA TGTGCCTGGAGTAATCGAAGGCAGCGGGAGTATGTCAATGAGCAGTTCTTC. Full variable domain (remainder filled in from reference TRBV30 and TRBJ2-1): SQTIHQWPATLVQPVGSPLSLECTVEGTSNPNLYWYRQAAGRGLQLLFYSVGIGQISSEVPQNLSASRPQDRQFILSSKKLLLSDSGFYLCAWSNRRQREYVNEQFFGPGTRLTVL.

This rearrangement joins TRBV11-2 to TRBJ2-2; the D gene is possibly TRBD1 (5 bases). The V and J ends lost 0 bases and 2 bases respectively, with 16 bases between them. Germline CDR1 is SGHAT and CDR2 is FQNNGV. The CDR3 consists of 18 residues. Here the CDR3 reads CASSLDRVGVDNTGELFF. Written as DNA, the CDR3 is TGTGCCAGCAGCTTAGACAGGGTTGGAGTCGATAACACCGGGGAGCTGTTTTTT. Variable domain in full (rest from reference TRBV11-2 and TRBJ2-2): EAGVAQSPRYKIIEKRQSVAFWCNPISGHATLYWYQQILGQGPKLLIQFQNNGVVDDSQLPKDRFSAERLKGVDSTLKIQPAKLEDSAVYLCASSLDRVGVDNTGELFFGEGSRLTVL.

This clonotype was found many times. The J gene is TRBJ2-3, the V gene TRBV15; 11 nucleotides align to TRBD2. Germline V gene lookup returns CDR1 LNHNV and CDR2 YYDKDF (reference sequence). Trimming at V came to 0 bases and at J to 3 bases, leaving 5 bases not matched to a gene. This CDR3 contains 17 residues. The CDR3 coding sequence is TGTGCCACCAGCAGAGATGGGACTAGCGGATCTACAGATACGCAGTATTTT. It specifies CATSRDGTSGSTDTQYF.

This clonotype was recorded a few times. This chain's CDR3 is CASRRRTHYTDTQYF. The DNA of the CDR3 is TGTGCCAGCAGACGGAGGACACATTATACAGATACGCAGTATTTT. J is TRBJ2-3 and V is TRBV28; D assignment may be TRBD1 or TRBD2 (5 bases each). The CDR3 consists of 15 residues. Germline V gives CDR1 MDHEN, CDR2 SYDVKM. Trimming removed 6 bases at V and 3 bases at J, with 16 bases between.

This clonotype turned up a few times. The rearrangement joins TRBV5-1 to TRBJ2-4; 16 bases are shared with TRBD2. This CDR3 is built from 21 residues. Trimming removed 3 bases from V and 2 bases from J; junction bases left unmatched: 14. In germline, CDR1 is SGHRS, CDR2 YFSETQ. This CDR3 is CASSSERPGLAGGPSKNIQYF. The CDR3 DNA sequence: TGCGCCAGCAGCTCGGAGAGGCCGGGACTAGCGGGAGGGCCCTCCAAAAACATTCAGTACTTC.

This clonotype appeared many times. The V and J genes are TRBV12-3 or TRBV12-4 and TRBJ2-7, with D perhaps TRBD2 (5 bases). The CDR3 consists of 15 residues. Trimming removed 5 bases from V and 2 bases from J, with 16 bases in between. CDR3 loop: CASSLAARATYEQYF. The CDR3 bases are TGTGCCAGCAGTCTCGCGGCGCGGGCCACCTACGAGCAGTACTTC.

This clonotype was counted many times. J is TRBJ2-3 and V is TRBV11-2, with 16 bases lining up with TRBD2. The CDR3 totals 21 residues. Unmatched junction bases numbered 15, after V lost 2 bases and J lost 4 bases. From germline, CDR1 is SGHAT and CDR2 FQNNGV. The DNA for the CDR3 is TGTGCCAGCAGCTTATATGGCAGGATGGGGACTAGCGGGAGGGTCCCAGATACGCAGTATTTT. This sequence encodes CASSLYGRMGTSGRVPDTQYF.

This clonotype was observed at least ten times. The rearrangement uses TRBV5-1 and TRBJ1-1, with no clear D. Looked up from germline, CDR1 is SGHRS and CDR2 is YFSETQ. The CDR3 is 14 amino acids. Deletions cut 3 bases from V and 0 bases from J, with 9 bases between. The CDR3 here is CASSWGILNTEAFF. The CDR3 nucleotides are TGCGCCAGCAGCTGGGGAATCCTGAACACTGAAGCTTTCTTT.

The chain carries TRBV5-1 and TRBJ2-6; 10 bases align to TRBD1. Germline trimming cut 3 bases from V and 3 bases from J; bases unmatched to any gene: 9. Germline lookup yields CDR1 SGHRS and CDR2 YFSETQ. This CDR3 has 18 residues. CDR3 region: CASSSSGTGVVGANVLTF. The CDR3 coding sequence is TGCGCCAGCAGCTCCTCCGGGACAGGGGTTGTTGGGGCCAACGTCCTGACTTTC.

This clonotype was counted only a few times. This chain joins TRBV6-1 and TRBJ1-2; 8 bases map to TRBD1. The CDR3 loop spans 15 amino acids. Germline V gene lookup returns CDR1 MNHNS and CDR2 SASEGT. The J segment lost 0 bases and the V segment lost 6 bases, leaving 6 bases of the junction unmatched. The CDR3 reads CASRTRTGPNYGYTF. In DNA form, the CDR3 reads TGTGCCAGCAGGACCAGGACAGGGCCTAACTATGGCTACACCTTC.

The table lists this clonotype with many counts. The chain joins TRBV6-5 to TRBJ2-3; 9 bases fit TRBD2. This CDR3 contains 16 residues. Per germline, CDR1 MNHEY and CDR2 SVGAGI. The V gene end was trimmed by 4 bases and the J gene end by 1 base; junction bases not matched to a gene: 6. The CDR3 nucleotides are TGTGCCAGCAGTTCGACTAGCGGAGGACGCACAGATACGCAGTATTTT. Translating gives CASSSTSGGRTDTQYF.